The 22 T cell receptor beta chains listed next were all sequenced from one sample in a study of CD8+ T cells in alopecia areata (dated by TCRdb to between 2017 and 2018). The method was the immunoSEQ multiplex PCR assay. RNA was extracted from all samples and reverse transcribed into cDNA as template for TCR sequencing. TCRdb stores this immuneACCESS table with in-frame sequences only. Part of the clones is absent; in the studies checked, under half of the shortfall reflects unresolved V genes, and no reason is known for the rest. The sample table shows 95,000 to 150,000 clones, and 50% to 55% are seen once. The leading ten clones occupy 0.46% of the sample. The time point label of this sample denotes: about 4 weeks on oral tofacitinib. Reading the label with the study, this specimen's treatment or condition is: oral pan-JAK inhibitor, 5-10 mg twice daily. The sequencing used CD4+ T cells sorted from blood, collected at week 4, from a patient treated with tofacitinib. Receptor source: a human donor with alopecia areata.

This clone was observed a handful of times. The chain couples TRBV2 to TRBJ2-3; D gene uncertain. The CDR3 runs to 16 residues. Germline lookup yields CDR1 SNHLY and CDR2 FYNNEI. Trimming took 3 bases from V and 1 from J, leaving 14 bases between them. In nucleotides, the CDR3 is TGTGCCAGCAGTGATCGTGGTACGGTACGCACAGATACGCAGTATTTT. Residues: CASSDRGTVRTDTQYF.

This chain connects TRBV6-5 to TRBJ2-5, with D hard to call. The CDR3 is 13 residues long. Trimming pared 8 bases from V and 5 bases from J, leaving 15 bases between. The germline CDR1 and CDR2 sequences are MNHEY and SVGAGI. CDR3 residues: CASGPHFAETQYF. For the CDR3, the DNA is TGTGCCAGCGGCCCACACTTTGCGGAGACCCAGTACTTC.

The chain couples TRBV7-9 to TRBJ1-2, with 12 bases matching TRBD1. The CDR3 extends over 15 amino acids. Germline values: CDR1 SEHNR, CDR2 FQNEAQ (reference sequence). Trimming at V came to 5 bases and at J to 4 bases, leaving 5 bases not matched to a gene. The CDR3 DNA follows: TGTGCCAGCAGCCCTGGGACAGGGGGCGGCTATGGCTACACCTTC. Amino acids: CASSPGTGGGYGYTF.

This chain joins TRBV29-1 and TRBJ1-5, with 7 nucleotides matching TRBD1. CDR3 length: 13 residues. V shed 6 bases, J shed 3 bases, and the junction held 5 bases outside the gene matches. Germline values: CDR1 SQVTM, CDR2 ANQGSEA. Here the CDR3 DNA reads TGCAGCGTCAGGGGGGGGAACAATCAGCCCCAGCATTTT. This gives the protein CSVRGGNNQPQHF. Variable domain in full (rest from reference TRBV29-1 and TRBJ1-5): SAVISQKPSRDICQRGTSLTIQCQVDSQVTMMFWYRQQPGQSLTLIATANQGSEATYESGFVIDKFPISRPNLTFSTLTVSNMSPEDSSIYLCSVRGGNNQPQHFGDGTRLSIL.

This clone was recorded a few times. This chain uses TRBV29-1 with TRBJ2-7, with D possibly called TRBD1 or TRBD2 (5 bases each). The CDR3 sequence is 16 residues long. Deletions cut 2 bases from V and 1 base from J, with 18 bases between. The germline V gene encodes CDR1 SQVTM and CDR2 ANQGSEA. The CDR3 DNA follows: TGCAGCGTTGAATCCAAGTTGAGGGGTATGTCCTACGAGCAGTACTTC. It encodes CSVESKLRGMSYEQYF.

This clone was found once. CDR3 sequence reads: CATSRDVDTGELFF. The CDR3 DNA reads as TGTGCCACCAGCAGAGATGTTGACACCGGGGAGCTGTTTTTT. This chain joins TRBV15 and TRBJ2-2; no reliable D call. Germline V gene lookup returns CDR1 LNHNV and CDR2 YYDKDF (reference sequence). The CDR3 is 14 residues long. V was cut by 0 bases and J by 3 bases, with 5 bases left in between.

This chain's CDR3 is CASSFTTRSDTQYF. In DNA, the CDR3 is TGTGCCAGCAGCTTCACCACTAGGTCTGATACGCAGTATTTT. This sequence joins TRBV7-3 and TRBJ2-3, with a tentative D call TRBD2 (5 bases). The CDR3 has 14 residues. Germline loops: CDR1 SGHTA, CDR2 FQGTGA. Trimming stripped 3 bases from V and 6 bases from J, with 13 bases between.

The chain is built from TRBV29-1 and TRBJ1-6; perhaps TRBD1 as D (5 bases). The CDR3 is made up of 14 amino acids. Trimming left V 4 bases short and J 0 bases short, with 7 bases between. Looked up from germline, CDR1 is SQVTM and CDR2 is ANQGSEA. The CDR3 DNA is TGCAGCGTTGCTGACAGCTCCTATAATTCACCCCTCCACTTT. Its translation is CSVADSSYNSPLHF.

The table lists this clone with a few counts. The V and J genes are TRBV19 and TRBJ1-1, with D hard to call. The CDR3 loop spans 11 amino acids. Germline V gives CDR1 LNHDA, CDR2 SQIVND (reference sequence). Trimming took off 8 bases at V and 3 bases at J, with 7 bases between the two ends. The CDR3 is CASRRDTEAFF. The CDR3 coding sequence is TGTGCCAGTCGCCGGGACACTGAAGCTTTCTTT.

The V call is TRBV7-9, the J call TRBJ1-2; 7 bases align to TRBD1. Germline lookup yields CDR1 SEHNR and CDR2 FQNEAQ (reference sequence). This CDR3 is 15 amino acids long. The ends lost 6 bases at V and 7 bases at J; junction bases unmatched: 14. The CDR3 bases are TGTGCCAGCAGACGCAGCCTAACAGGGGACGCTGGCTACACCTTC. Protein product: CASRRSLTGDAGYTF.

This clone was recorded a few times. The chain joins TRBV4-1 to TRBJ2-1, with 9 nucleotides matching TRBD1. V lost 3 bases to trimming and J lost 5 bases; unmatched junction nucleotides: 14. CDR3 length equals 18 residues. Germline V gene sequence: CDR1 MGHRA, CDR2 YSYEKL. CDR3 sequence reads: CASSQKSLRDRVHNEQFF. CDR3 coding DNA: TGCGCCAGCAGCCAGAAGTCGCTCCGGGACAGGGTGCACAATGAGCAGTTCTTC.

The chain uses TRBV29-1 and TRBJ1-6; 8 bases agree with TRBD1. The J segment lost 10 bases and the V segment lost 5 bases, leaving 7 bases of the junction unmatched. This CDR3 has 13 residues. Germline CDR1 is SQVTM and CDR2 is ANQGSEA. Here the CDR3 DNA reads TGCAGCGTTCAAGGACAGGGAGACTCACCCCTCCACTTT. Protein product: CSVQGQGDSPLHF.

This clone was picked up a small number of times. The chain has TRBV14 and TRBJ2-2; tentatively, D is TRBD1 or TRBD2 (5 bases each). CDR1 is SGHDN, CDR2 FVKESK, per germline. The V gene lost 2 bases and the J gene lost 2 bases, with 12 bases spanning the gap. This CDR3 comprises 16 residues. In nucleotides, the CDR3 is TGTGCCAGCAGCCAATACGGGACGGTTAACACCGGGGAGCTGTTTTTT. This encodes CASSQYGTVNTGELFF.

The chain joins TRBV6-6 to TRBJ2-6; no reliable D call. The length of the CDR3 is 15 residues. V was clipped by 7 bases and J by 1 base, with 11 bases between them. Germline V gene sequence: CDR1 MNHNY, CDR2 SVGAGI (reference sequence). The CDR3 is CASKSAESGANVLTF. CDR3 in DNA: TGTGCCAGCAAGTCCGCCGAGTCTGGGGCCAACGTCCTGACTTTC.

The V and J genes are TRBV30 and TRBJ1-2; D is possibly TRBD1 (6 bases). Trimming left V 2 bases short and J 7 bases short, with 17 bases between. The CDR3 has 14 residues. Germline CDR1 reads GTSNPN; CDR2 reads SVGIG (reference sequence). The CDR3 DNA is TGTGCCTGGAGTTTAACAGGGCTTGGAGCTGGCTACACCTTC. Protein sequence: CAWSLTGLGAGYTF.

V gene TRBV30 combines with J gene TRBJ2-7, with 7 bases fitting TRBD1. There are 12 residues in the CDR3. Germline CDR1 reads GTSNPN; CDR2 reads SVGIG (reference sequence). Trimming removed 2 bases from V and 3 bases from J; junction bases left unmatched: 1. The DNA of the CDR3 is TGTGCCTGGAGTCCAGGGGGCTACGAGCAGTACTTC. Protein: CAWSPGGYEQYF.

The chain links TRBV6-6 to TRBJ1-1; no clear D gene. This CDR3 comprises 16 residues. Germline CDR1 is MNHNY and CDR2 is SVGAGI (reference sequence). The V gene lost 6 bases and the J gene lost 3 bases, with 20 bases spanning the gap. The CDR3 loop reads CASRFQERVWDTEAFF. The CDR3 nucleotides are TGTGCCAGCAGGTTTCAAGAAAGGGTGTGGGACACTGAAGCTTTCTTT.

The CDR3: CAWESSTNEKLFF. CDR3 coding DNA: TGTGCCTGGGAGTCCTCAACTAATGAAAAACTGTTTTTT. J is TRBJ1-4 and V is TRBV30; no clear D gene. Germline V gives CDR1 GTSNPN, CDR2 SVGIG (reference sequence). The CDR3 sequence is 13 residues long. Deletions cut 5 bases from V and 0 bases from J, with 7 bases between.

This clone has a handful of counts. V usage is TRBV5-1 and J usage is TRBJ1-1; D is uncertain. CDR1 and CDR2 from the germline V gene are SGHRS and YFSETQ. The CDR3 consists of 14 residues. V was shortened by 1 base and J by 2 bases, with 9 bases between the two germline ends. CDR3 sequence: CASSLSGGNTEAFF. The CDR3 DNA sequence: TGCGCCAGCAGCTTGTCGGGCGGAAACACTGAAGCTTTCTTT. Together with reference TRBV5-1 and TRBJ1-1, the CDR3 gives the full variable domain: KAGVTQTPRYLIKTRGQQVTLSCSPISGHRSVSWYQQTPGQGLQFLFEYFSETQRNKGNFPGRFSGRQFSNSRSEMNVSTLELGDSALYLCASSLSGGNTEAFFGQGTRLTVV.

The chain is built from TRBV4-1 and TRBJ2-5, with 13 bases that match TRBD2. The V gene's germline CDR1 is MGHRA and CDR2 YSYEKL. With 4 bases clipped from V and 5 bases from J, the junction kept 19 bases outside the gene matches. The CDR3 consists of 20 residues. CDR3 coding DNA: TGCGCCAGCAGCCGCCCACCCGCCCCGGGACTAGCGGGACACAGGGAGACCCAGTACTTC. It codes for CASSRPPAPGLAGHRETQYF.

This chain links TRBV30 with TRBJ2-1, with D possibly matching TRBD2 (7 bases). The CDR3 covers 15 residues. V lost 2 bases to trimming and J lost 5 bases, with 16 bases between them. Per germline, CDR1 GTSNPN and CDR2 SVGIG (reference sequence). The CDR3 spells CAWSSWGGRHNEQFF. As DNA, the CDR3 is TGTGCCTGGAGTTCCTGGGGGGGGCGACACAATGAGCAGTTCTTC.

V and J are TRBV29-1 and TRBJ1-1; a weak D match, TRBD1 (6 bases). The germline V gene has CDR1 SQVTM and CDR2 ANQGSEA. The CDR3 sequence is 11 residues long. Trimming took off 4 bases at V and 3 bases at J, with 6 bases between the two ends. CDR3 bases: TGCAGCGTTGGACAGGACACTGAAGCTTTCTTT. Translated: CSVGQDTEAFF.